The entry below gives a single TCR beta chain sequence along with its context. Antigen specificity is unknown. The data were taken from a study of CD4 T cells in relation to SARS-CoV-2 and coronaviruses. Across the study: TCR beta CDR3s were sequenced after approximately 11-day antigen culture of PBMCs. Findings of the study overall: About 65% of donors had memory CD4+ clonotypes crossrecognizing SARS-CoV-2 and common cold coronavirus spike.

Germline CDR1 ENHRY, CDR2 SYGVKD. V lost 10 bases and J 0 bases, leaving 9 bases between the germline ends. CDR3 length: 12 amino acids. The table came from immunoSEQ multiplex PCR; TCRdb's copy has only in-frame clones and leaves some out. Found here are some 29,000 clones, 60% to 80% of them singletons; the top ten hold around a quarter. Before the COVID-19 pandemic, during about 2011-2019, CD4+ T cells were taken from unexposed donors. CD4+ T cells were isolated from the cells after less than 13 days of culture. The sequenced material came from CD4+ T cells from PBMCs, cultured in vitro. The chain is built from TRBV10-3 and TRBJ1-1; D remains unclear. The origin of this receptor is a human donor in good health. The CDR3 bases are TGTGCCACCCACCATATGAACACTGAAGCTTTCTTT. It is translated as CATHHMNTEAFF.